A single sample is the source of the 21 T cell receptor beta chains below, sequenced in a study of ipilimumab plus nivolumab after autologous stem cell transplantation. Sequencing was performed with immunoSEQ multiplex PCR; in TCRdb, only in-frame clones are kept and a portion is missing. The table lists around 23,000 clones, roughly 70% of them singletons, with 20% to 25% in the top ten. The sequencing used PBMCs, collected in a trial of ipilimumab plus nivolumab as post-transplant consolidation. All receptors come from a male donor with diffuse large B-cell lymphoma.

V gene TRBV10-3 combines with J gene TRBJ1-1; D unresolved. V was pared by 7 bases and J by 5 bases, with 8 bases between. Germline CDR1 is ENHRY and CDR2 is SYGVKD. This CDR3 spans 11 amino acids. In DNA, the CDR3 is TGTGCCATCACAGATGGGACTGAAGCTTTCTTT. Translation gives CAITDGTEAFF.

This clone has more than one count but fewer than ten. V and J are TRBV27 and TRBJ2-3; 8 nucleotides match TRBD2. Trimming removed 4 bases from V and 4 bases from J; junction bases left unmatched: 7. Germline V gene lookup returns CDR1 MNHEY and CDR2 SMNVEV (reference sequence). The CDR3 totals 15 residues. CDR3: CASSSLGLASDTQYF. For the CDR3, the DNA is TGTGCCAGCAGTTCCCTAGGACTAGCCTCAGATACGCAGTATTTT.

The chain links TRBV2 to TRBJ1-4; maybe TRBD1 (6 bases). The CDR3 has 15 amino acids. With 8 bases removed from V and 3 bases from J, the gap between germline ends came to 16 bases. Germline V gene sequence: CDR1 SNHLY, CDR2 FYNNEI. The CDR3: CASRSNDRSNEKLFF. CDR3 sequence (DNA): TGTGCCAGCCGATCGAATGACAGGTCTAATGAAAAACTGTTTTTT.

The CDR3 spells CASSEAGRGDYEQYF. The CDR3 DNA sequence: TGTGCCAGCAGTGAAGCGGGGCGGGGGGACTACGAGCAGTACTTC. V gene TRBV2 combines with J gene TRBJ2-7, with 8 nucleotides matching TRBD2. The germline V gene encodes CDR1 SNHLY and CDR2 FYNNEI. The CDR3 is 15 residues long. Trimming at V came to 0 bases and at J to 3 bases, leaving 4 bases not matched to a gene.

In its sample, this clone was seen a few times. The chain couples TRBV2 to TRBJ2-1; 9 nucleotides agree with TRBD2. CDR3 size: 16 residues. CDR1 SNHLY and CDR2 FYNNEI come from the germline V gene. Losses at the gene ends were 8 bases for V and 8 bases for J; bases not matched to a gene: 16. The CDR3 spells CASRPFSGRFGYEQFF. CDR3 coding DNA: TGTGCCAGCCGGCCGTTTAGCGGGAGATTCGGCTATGAGCAGTTCTTC.

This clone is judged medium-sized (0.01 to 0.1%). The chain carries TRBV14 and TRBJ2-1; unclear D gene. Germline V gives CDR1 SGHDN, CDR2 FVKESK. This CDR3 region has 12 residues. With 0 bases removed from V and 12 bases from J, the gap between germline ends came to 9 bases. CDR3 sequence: CASSQDRVGQFF. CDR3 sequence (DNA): TGTGCCAGCAGCCAAGATCGAGTAGGGCAGTTCTTC.

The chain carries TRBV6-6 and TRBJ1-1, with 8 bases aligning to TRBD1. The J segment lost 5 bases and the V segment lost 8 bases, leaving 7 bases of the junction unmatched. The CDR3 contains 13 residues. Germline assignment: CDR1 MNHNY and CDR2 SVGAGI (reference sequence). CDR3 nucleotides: TGTGCCAGCCCAACAGGGGGGGGGACTGAAGCTTTCTTT. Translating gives CASPTGGGTEAFF.

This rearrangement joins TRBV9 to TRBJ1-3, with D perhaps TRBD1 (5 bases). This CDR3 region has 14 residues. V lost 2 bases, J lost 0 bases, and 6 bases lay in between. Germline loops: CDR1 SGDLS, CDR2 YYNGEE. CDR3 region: CASSVDTSGNTIYF. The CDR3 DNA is TGTGCCAGCAGCGTGGACACCTCTGGAAACACCATATATTTT.

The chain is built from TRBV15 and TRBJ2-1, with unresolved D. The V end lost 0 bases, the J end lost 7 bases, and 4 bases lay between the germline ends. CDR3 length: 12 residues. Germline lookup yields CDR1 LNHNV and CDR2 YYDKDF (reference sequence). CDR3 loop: CATSRDLNEQFF. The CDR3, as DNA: TGTGCCACCAGCAGAGATTTGAATGAGCAGTTCTTC. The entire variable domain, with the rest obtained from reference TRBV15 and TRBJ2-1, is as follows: DAMVIQNPRYQVTQFGKPVTLSCSQTLNHNVMYWYQQKSSQAPKLLFHYYDKDFNNEADTPDNFQSRRPNTSFCFLDIRSPGLGDTAMYLCATSRDLNEQFFGPGTRLTVL.

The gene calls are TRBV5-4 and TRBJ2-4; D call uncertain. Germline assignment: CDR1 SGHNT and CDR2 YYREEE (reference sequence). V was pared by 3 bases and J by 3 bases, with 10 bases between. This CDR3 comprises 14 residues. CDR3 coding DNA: TGTGCCAGCAGCTCGGCGAGCGTCAAAAACATTCAGTACTTC. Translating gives CASSSASVKNIQYF.

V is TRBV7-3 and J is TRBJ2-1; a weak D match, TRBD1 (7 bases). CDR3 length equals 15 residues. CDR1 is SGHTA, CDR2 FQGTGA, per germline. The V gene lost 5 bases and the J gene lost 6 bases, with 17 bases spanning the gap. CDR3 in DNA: TGTGCCAGCAGCCACGCTTCAGGGGGGCGCAATGAGCAGTTCTTC. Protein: CASSHASGGRNEQFF.

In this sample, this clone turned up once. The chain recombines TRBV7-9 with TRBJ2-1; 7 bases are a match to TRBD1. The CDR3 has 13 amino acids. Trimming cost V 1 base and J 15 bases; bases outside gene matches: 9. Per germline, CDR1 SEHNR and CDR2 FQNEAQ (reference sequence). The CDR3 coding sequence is TGTGCCAGCAGCTTAGGCGACAGGGTCGCTCTGTTCTTC. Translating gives CASSLGDRVALFF.

In DNA, the CDR3 is TGTGCCAGTAGTTCCTCAAACAGGGCTGGCTACACCTTC. This translates into CASSSSNRAGYTF. The J gene is TRBJ1-2, the V gene TRBV19; possibly TRBD1 for D (6 bases). The CDR3 runs 13 residues. Per the germline V gene, CDR1 is LNHDA and CDR2 is SQIVND (reference sequence). The V gene lost 5 bases and the J gene lost 7 bases, with 14 bases spanning the gap.

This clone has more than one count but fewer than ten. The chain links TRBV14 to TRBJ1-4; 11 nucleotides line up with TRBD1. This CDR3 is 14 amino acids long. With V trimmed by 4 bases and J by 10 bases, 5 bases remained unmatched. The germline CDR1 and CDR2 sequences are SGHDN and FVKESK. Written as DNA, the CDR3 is TGTGCCAGCAGCCTTCGTGGGACAGGGGGAAAACTGTTTTTT. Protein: CASSLRGTGGKLFF.

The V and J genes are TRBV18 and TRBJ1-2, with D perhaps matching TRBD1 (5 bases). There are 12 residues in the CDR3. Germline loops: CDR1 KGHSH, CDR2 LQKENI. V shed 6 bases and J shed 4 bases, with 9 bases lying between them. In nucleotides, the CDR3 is TGTGCCAGCTCGGGGGGTTCCTATGGCTACACCTTC. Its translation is CASSGGSYGYTF.

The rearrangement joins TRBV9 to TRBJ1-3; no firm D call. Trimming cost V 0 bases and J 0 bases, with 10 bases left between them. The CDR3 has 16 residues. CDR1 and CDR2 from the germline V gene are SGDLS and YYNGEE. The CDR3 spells CASSVDDGYSGNTIYF. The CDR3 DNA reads TGTGCCAGCAGCGTAGACGACGGATACTCTGGAAACACCATATATTTT.

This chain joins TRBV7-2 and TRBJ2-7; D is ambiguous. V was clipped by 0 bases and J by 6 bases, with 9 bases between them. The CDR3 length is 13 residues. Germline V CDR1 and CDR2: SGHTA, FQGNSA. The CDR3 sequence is CASSLALAPEQYF. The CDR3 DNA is TGTGCCAGCAGCTTAGCGCTGGCACCCGAGCAGTACTTC.

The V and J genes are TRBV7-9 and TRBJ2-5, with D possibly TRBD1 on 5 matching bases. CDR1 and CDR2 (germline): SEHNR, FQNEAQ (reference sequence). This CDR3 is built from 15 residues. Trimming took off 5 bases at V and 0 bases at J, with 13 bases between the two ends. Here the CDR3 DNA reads TGTGCCAGCAGCCCTCAGACAGAAAACCAAGAGACCCAGTACTTC. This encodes CASSPQTENQETQYF.

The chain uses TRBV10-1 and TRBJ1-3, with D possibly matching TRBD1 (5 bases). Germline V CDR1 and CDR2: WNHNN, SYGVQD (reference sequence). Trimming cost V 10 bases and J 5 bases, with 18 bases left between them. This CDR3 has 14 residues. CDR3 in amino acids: CATRRGSPRNTIYF. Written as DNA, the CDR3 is TGCGCCACCAGACGGGGGAGTCCGCGAAACACCATATATTTT.

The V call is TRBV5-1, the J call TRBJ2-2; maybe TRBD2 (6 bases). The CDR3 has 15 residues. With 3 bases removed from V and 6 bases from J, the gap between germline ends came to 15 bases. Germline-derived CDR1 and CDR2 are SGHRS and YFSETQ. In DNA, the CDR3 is TGCGCCAGCAGCTCCGGGACCCCGGGGGCCGGGGAGCTGTTTTTT. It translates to CASSSGTPGAGELFF.

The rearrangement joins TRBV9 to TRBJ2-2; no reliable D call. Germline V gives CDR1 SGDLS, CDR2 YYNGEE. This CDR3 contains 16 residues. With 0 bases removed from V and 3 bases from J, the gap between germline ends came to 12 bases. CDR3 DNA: TGTGCCAGCAGCGTAGTTGGTGGGGTGGACACCGGGGAGCTGTTTTTT. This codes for CASSVVGGVDTGELFF.